The next 8 T cell receptor beta chains were all read from a single sample in a study of Tregs in tolerant kidney transplant recipients. Sequencing was performed with immunoSEQ multiplex PCR; in TCRdb, only in-frame clones are kept and a portion is missing. The table includes roughly 64,000 clones, over 75% detected once. Related graft donors supplied nonmyeloablative bone marrow transplants, and mixed chimerism was transient. Specimen: CD4+ T cells from blood (PBMCs), collected 6 months after the transplant. The receptors stem from a human patient who received a combined kidney and bone marrow transplant. Some of these T cells may belong to the graft donor.

J is TRBJ2-1 and V is TRBV29-1, with a tentative D call TRBD2 (6 bases). CDR3 length: 15 residues. Trimming removed 7 bases at V and 1 base at J, with 17 bases between. Per the germline V gene, CDR1 is SQVTM and CDR2 is ANQGSEA. CDR3 sequence reads: CSALPGTASYNEQFF. The CDR3, as DNA: TGCAGCGCCCTGCCCGGGACTGCTTCCTACAATGAGCAGTTCTTC.

The V and J genes are TRBV6-1 and TRBJ2-1; D is unclear. Per germline, CDR1 MNHNS and CDR2 SASEGT. This CDR3 region has 14 residues. Trimming shortened V by 6 bases and J by 4 bases, and 13 bases separated the two germline ends. In DNA form, the CDR3 reads TGTGCCAGCAGGCGACATTCCTCTTACAATGAGCAGTTCTTC. Its translation is CASRRHSSYNEQFF.

The CDR3 region has the DNA TGTGCCTGGAGTGTACGTAGGACTAGCGGGAACATTCAGTACTTC. Protein: CAWSVRRTSGNIQYF. V gene TRBV30 combines with J gene TRBJ2-4, with 11 bases fitting TRBD2. The germline CDR1 and CDR2 sequences are GTSNPN and SVGIG (reference sequence). CDR3 size: 15 residues. Trimming cost V 0 bases and J 7 bases; bases outside gene matches: 5.

The gene calls are TRBV30 and TRBJ1-1; D remains ambiguous. The germline CDR1 and CDR2 sequences are GTSNPN and SVGIG (reference sequence). Deletions cut 2 bases from V and 4 bases from J, with 11 bases between. The CDR3 extends over 13 amino acids. The CDR3 is CAWSWSGITEAFF. In nucleotides, the CDR3 is TGTGCCTGGAGTTGGAGCGGGATCACTGAAGCTTTCTTT.

The J gene is TRBJ2-7, the V gene TRBV5-4; the match to TRBD2 covers 12 bases. The CDR3 spans 15 residues. V was clipped by 4 bases and J by 0 bases; unmatched bases: 2. Germline CDR1 and CDR2: SGHNT and YYREEE (reference sequence). CDR3 protein: CASSRLAGDSYEQYF. The DNA for the CDR3 is TGTGCCAGCAGCCGACTAGCGGGGGACTCCTACGAGCAGTACTTC.

The V and J genes are TRBV5-1 and TRBJ2-3; D may be TRBD1 (6 bases). V lost 0 bases and J lost 1, with 12 bases in between. CDR1 is SGHRS, CDR2 YFSETQ, per germline. The CDR3 has 16 amino acids. As DNA, the CDR3 is TGCGCCAGCAGCTTGGCACAGGGATCACGCACAGATACGCAGTATTTT. Amino acid sequence: CASSLAQGSRTDTQYF.

The V gene is TRBV18, the J gene TRBJ2-7; tentatively, D is TRBD2 (5 bases). CDR3 length equals 15 residues. CDR1 and CDR2 from the germline V gene are KGHSH and LQKENI. V lost 3 bases and J lost 3, with 15 bases in between. DNA for the CDR3: TGTGCCAGCTCACCCCCGCTGGGGAGCCACTACGAGCAGTACTTC. Its translation: CASSPPLGSHYEQYF.

Here the CDR3 reads CASSGDLGRSSGANVLTF. In DNA form, the CDR3 reads TGTGCCAGCAGTGGGGACTTGGGGCGAAGCTCTGGGGCCAACGTCCTGACTTTC. The chain employs TRBV28 and TRBJ2-6, with a tentative D call TRBD2 (6 bases). This CDR3 comprises 18 residues. CDR1 is MDHEN and CDR2 is SYDVKM in the germline V gene. V gave up 5 bases and J gave up 0 bases, with 17 bases separating them.